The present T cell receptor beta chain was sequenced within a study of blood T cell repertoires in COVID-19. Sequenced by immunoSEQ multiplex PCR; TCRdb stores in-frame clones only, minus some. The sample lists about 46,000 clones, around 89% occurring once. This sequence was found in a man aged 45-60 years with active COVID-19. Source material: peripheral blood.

The chain's CDR3 is CASSLEGKQGSNEKLFF. As DNA, the CDR3 is TGTGCCAGCAGCTTAGAGGGGAAACAGGGATCCAATGAAAAACTGTTTTTT. The chain recombines TRBV7-9 with TRBJ1-4; the D gene is possibly TRBD1 (6 bases). Germline CDR1 reads SEHNR; CDR2 reads FQNEAQ (reference sequence). Trimming removed 1 base from V and 5 bases from J, with 17 bases in between. The CDR3 sequence is 17 residues long.